What follows describes a single TCR delta chain. This clone is classified as medium-sized (0.01 to 0.1%). What this receptor recognizes is not known. No much larger clone is present one base from it, and per-base qualities are unavailable. The entry originates in a study of delta chain sequences of gamma delta T cells (dated by TCRdb to 2016 to 2017). To prepare the library, 5' RACE was applied. The run used an Illumina MiSeq. After TCRdb called clones again from the public reads with CATT, rows with identical DNA were merged. This sample comprises fewer than 2,500 delta-chain clones, under 30% of them detected only once. The ten most abundant clones make up roughly 15% of the sample. CDR1 and CDR2 are drawn from the germline V gene: GEAIGNYY, EKD. V and J are truncated by 1 base and 9 bases respectively, leaving an intervening sequence of 20 bases. CDR3 length: 15 amino acids, cysteine to phenylalanine. Here the CDR3 DNA is all that survives: 45 bases in frame from base 1.

This receptor was obtained from a human donor in good health. The sample taken for sequencing was either unsorted cells or a sorted T cell fraction (not recorded which). The rearranged chain carries TRDV2 and TRDJ1; the D region possibly corresponds to TRDD3 (6 bases align). The CDR3 reads CACDTLGGRDNELIF. The nucleotide sequence reads TGTGCCTGTGACACGCTTGGGGGCCGCGACAACGAACTCATCTTT.